This is a list of T cell receptor beta chains from one sample in a study of blood T cell repertoires in COVID-19. Sequencing used immunoSEQ multiplex PCR; TCRdb keeps in-frame clones, though not all of them. Among about 240,000 clones listed, 75% to 90% were seen once. Sample: peripheral blood. The receptors come from an older woman with active or convalescent COVID-19. CDR3s include the opening cysteine and the closing phenylalanine or tryptophan. Fields, in order: clone size, J gene, V gene, D gene, CDR3 DNA, CDR3 protein. The D gene is left open where the match is weak. A row's size may be missing; if present it is once, few, many or a size class.

once	TRBJ1-2	TRBV11-2	NA	TGTGCCAGCAGCTCCCAACAGCACTCTGGCTACACCTTC	CASSSQQHSGYTF
NA	TRBJ1-5	TRBV19	TRBD1	TGTGCCAGTTCCCGGCGACAGGGGGCGCATAGCAATCAGCCCCAGCATTTT	CASSRRQGAHSNQPQHF
NA	TRBJ2-7	TRBV3-1/TRBV3-2	NA	TGTGCCAGCAGCGCTGTGGGTACAGGGTCCCACGAGCAGTACTTC	CASSAVGTGSHEQYF
NA	TRBJ1-5	TRBV6-5	NA	TGTGCCAGCACCCCCCGGCAGGCTAGCAATCAGCCCCAGCATTTT	CASTPRQASNQPQHF
NA	TRBJ2-7	TRBV5-1	TRBD1	TGCGCCAGCAGCGGGACCGGGACAGGTCCGTACGAGCAGTACTTC	CASSGTGTGPYEQYF
NA	TRBJ2-3	TRBV7-6	TRBD1	TGTGCCAGCAGCGCAATTGGGGGACAGAACACAGATACGCAGTATTTT	CASSAIGGQNTDTQYF
NA	TRBJ2-5	TRBV3-1/TRBV3-2	NA	TGTGCCAGCTCTCGTAGGGGGCAAGAGACCCAGTACTTC	CASSRRGQETQYF
few	TRBJ2-2	TRBV12-3/TRBV12-4	NA	TGTGCCAGCAGCCGTGTAGAGTTTGGGGAGCTGTTTTTT	CASSRVEFGELFF
NA	TRBJ1-1	TRBV14	NA	TGTGCCAGCAAGGTGGGGCCGATGAACACTGAAGCTTTCTTT	CASKVGPMNTEAFF
NA	TRBJ2-1	TRBV11-2	NA	TGTGCCAGCAGCGCCCAAAGAGATGAGCAGTTCTTC	CASSAQRDEQFF
NA	TRBJ2-3	TRBV5-1	TRBD2	TGCGCCAGCAGCTTGGTAGCGGGGGGGCCGGTCACAGATACGCAGTATTTT	CASSLVAGGPVTDTQYF
few	TRBJ1-5	TRBV7-2	NA	TGTGCCAGCTCCCTCCAGGCCAGGGCGTCCAATCAGCCCCAGCATTTT	CASSLQARASNQPQHF
NA	TRBJ2-1	TRBV6-1	TRBD2	TGTGCCAGCAGTGTATGGACTAGCGGGGGGTACAATGAGCAGTTCTTC	CASSVWTSGGYNEQFF
NA	TRBJ2-2	TRBV19	TRBD1	TGTGCCAGTAGTGGGACAGGGGGGATTAACACCGGGGAGCTGTTTTTT	CASSGTGGINTGELFF
NA	TRBJ2-3	TRBV6-2/TRBV6-3	TRBD2	TGTGCCAGCAGTTACCCTAGCGGGGGGGCCCCAAGGGGGCAGTATTTT	CASSYPSGGAPRGQYF
NA	TRBJ1-1	TRBV6-5	NA	TGTGCCAGCAGTTACGTTCCGGAGGGGACTGAAGCTTTCTTT	CASSYVPEGTEAFF
NA	TRBJ2-1	TRBV7-2	TRBD1	TGTGCCAGCAAACAGGGGGCCCCGGTTAGTGAGCAGTTCTTC	CASKQGAPVSEQFF
NA	TRBJ1-2	TRBV5-4	TRBD1	TGTGCCAGCAGCGCCGGGACAGGAGCCCTAGACTATGGCTACACCTTC	CASSAGTGALDYGYTF
NA	TRBJ1-1	TRBV6-6	NA	TGTGCCAGCAGTCCGCGGGCCCTTAACACTGAAGCTTTCTTT	CASSPRALNTEAFF
NA	TRBJ2-1	TRBV7-3	NA	TGTGCCAGCAGCTTACCAGGGCCAGGTGAGCAGTTCTTC	CASSLPGPGEQFF
NA	TRBJ2-3	TRBV5-1	NA	TGCGCCAGCAGCTTGTTGGCCGACACAGATACGCAGTATTTT	CASSLLADTDTQYF
few	TRBJ1-5	TRBV6-1	TRBD1	TGTGCCAGCAGTGGGTCAGGGGGCGGAAGCAATCAGCCCCAGCATTTT	CASSGSGGGSNQPQHF
NA	TRBJ1-1	TRBV6-2/TRBV6-3	NA	TGTGCCAGCGGCCCTCTAGGGAGGAACGCTTTCTTT	CASGPLGRNAFF
NA	TRBJ1-6	TRBV2	NA	TGTGCCAGCAGCCGCGACTCTGGGAGTGGGCTCTTT	CASSRDSGSGLF
NA	TRBJ1-2	TRBV30	TRBD1	TGTGCCTGGAGTGGGGACAGGGGGACTTATGGCTACACCTTC	CAWSGDRGTYGYTF
NA	TRBJ2-7	TRBV7-9	TRBD1	TGTGCCAGCAGCCACGGACAGGGGTACGAGCAGTACTTC	CASSHGQGYEQYF
NA	TRBJ2-3	TRBV15	NA	TGTGCCACCAGCAGAGACAGGGTGTTCGCAGATACGCAGTATTTT	CATSRDRVFADTQYF
NA	TRBJ2-2	TRBV6-4	NA	TGTGCCAGCCAGGACTATACCGGGGAGCTGTTTTTT	CASQDYTGELFF
NA	TRBJ2-7	TRBV6-5	NA	TGTGCCAGCAGTTACTCCCACGGGGGGCCCTCCTACGAGCAGTACTTC	CASSYSHGGPSYEQYF
NA	TRBJ1-1	TRBV6-5	NA	TGTGCCAGCAGTTCGGGAACGACGGAGACACGGGGGGCTTTCTTT	CASSSGTTETRGAFF
few	TRBJ1-1	TRBV15	TRBD1	TGTGCCACCAGCGTAACAGGGGGCAGGGTTGAAGCTTTCTTT	CATSVTGGRVEAFF
NA	TRBJ2-3	TRBV7-2	TRBD2	TGTGCCAGCAGCTTAGGCCTAGCGGGGGGGCAGGGAGATACGCAGTATTTT	CASSLGLAGGQGDTQYF
NA	TRBJ2-5	TRBV19	TRBD2	TGTGCCAGTAGTTGGGCTAGCGGGGGGGCTCAAGAGACCCAGTACTTC	CASSWASGGAQETQYF
NA	TRBJ2-2	TRBV9	NA	TGTGCCAGCAGCGCCCCTTACGGGGTAGGAAGGACCGGGGAGCTGTTTTTT	CASSAPYGVGRTGELFF
NA	TRBJ1-2	TRBV11-2	TRBD1	TGTGCCAGCAGTCCCGGAGGGGGCAACTATGGCTACACCTTC	CASSPGGGNYGYTF
NA	TRBJ2-7	TRBV6-5	TRBD1	TGTGCCAGCAGTTTGGGGCAGGGGGAGTACGAGCAGTACTTC	CASSLGQGEYEQYF
NA	TRBJ2-3	TRBV6-5	TRBD1	TGTGCCAGCAATCCGGGACAGGGGGTTGCAGATACGCAGTATTTT	CASNPGQGVADTQYF
NA	TRBJ1-6	TRBV19	TRBD1	TGTGCCACCTCCGACAGGGCCCTCTATAATTCACCCCTCCACTTT	CATSDRALYNSPLHF
NA	TRBJ2-7	TRBV18	NA	TGTGCCAGCTCACCGCTTCGGGGAAACGAGCAGTACTTC	CASSPLRGNEQYF
NA	TRBJ1-2	TRBV2	TRBD1	TGTGCCAGCAAGAAGAACAGGGGCGTGAACTATGGCTACACCTTC	CASKKNRGVNYGYTF
NA	TRBJ2-3	TRBV27	NA	TGTGCCAGCAGTGGACTGGGTAGGGATACGCAGTATTTT	CASSGLGRDTQYF
NA	TRBJ1-1	TRBV5-3	TRBD1	TGTGCCAGACCCCTACAGGGGGCGCTTCAGACTGATCGAAGCACTGAAGCTTTCTTT	CARPLQGALQTDRSTEAFF
once	TRBJ2-3	TRBV19	NA	TGTGCCAGTAACAACCAGGGGAAAACCGGAGACACGCAGTATTTT	CASNNQGKTGDTQYF
many	TRBJ1-4	TRBV7-9	TRBD1	TGTGCCAGCAGCTTGGGGACAGGGGGTGAAAAACTGTTTTTT	CASSLGTGGEKLFF
NA	TRBJ1-6	TRBV28	NA	TGTGCCAGCAGTCGACACGTTTCACCCCTCCACTTT	CASSRHVSPLHF
NA	TRBJ2-7	TRBV7-9	TRBD1	TGTGCCAGCAGCCCCGGCCGGGGACAGGGCTCCTACGAGCAGTACTTC	CASSPGRGQGSYEQYF
NA	TRBJ1-1	TRBV5-1	TRBD1	TGCGCCAGCAGCCCGAGAGGGGGCAGAACTGAAGCTTTCTTT	CASSPRGGRTEAFF
few	TRBJ1-2	TRBV4-3	NA	TGCGCCAGCAGCCAAGATCAGGGGAACTATGGCTACACCTTC	CASSQDQGNYGYTF
NA	TRBJ1-2	TRBV3-1/TRBV3-2	NA	TGTGCCAGCAGACTAGCGGGGTCTGGCTACACCTTC	CASRLAGSGYTF